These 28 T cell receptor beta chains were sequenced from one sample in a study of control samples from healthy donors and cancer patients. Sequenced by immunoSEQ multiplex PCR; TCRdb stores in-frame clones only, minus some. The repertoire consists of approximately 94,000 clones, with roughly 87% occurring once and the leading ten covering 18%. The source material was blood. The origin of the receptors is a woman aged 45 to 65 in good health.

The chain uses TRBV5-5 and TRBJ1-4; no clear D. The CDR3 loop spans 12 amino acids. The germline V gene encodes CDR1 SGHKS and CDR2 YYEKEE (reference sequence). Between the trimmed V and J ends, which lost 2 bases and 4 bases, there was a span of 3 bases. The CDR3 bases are TGTGCCAGCAGCTTTCATAATGAAAAACTGTTTTTT. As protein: CASSFHNEKLFF.

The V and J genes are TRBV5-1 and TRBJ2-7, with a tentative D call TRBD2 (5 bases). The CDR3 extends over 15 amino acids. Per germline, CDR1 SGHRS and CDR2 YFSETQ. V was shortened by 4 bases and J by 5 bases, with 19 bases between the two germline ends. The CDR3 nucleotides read TGCGCCAGCAGCGAAATCGCAGGAACTAGTGACGAGCAGTACTTC. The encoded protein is CASSEIAGTSDEQYF. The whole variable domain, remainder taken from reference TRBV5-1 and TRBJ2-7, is KAGVTQTPRYLIKTRGQQVTLSCSPISGHRSVSWYQQTPGQGLQFLFEYFSETQRNKGNFPGRFSGRQFSNSRSEMNVSTLELGDSALYLCASSEIAGTSDEQYFGPGTRLTVT.

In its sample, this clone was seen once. This CDR3 is CASSPPSSPWGGYTF. CDR3 nucleotides: TGTGCCAGCTCACCACCTTCCTCTCCCTGGGGGGGCTACACCTTC. The genes are TRBV18 and TRBJ1-2, with TRBD1 as a possible D gene (5 bases). Trimming pared 0 bases from V and 8 bases from J, leaving 16 bases between. Germline V gives CDR1 KGHSH, CDR2 LQKENI. This CDR3 contains 15 residues.

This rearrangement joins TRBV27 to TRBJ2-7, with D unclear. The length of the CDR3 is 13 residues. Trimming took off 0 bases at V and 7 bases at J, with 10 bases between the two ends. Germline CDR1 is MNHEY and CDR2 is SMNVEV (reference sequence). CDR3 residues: CASSLSPGGEQYV. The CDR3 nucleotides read TGTGCCAGCAGTTTATCGCCCGGTGGTGAGCAGTACGTC.

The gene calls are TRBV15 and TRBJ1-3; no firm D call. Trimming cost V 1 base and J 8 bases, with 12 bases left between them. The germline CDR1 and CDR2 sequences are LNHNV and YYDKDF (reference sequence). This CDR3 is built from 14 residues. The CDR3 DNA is TGTGCCACCAGCAGAGGCCAGGTGGTGGACACCATATATTTT. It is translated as CATSRGQVVDTIYF.

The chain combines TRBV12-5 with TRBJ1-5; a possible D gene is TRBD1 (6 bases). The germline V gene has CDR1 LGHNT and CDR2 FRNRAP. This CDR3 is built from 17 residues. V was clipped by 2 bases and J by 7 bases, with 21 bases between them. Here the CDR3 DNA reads TGTGCTAGTGGTTTGTCCGAGGCGGGGGCGCTTGGACAGCCCCAGCATTTT. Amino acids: CASGLSEAGALGQPQHF.

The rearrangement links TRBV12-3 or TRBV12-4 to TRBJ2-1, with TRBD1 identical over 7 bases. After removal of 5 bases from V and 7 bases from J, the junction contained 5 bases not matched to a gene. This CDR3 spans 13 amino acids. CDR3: CASSDRVSNEQFF. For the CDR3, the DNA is TGTGCCAGCAGTGACAGGGTATCGAATGAGCAGTTCTTC.

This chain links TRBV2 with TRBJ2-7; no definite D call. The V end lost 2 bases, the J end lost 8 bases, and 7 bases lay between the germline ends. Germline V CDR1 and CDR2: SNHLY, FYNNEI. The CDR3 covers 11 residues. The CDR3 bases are TGTGCCAGCAGTGAAATAGTCAAGCAGTACTTC. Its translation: CASSEIVKQYF.

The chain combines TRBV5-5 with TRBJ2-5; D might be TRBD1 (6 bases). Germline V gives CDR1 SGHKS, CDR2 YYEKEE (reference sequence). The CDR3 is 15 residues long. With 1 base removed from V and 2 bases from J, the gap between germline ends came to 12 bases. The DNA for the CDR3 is TGTGCCAGCAGCTTGAGGCAGGGGTTTCAAGAGACCCAGTACTTC. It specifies CASSLRQGFQETQYF.

The CDR3 spells CASRSGGAGQPQHF. The DNA of the CDR3 is TGTGCCAGCAGATCGGGAGGGGCCGGTCAGCCCCAGCATTTT. The chain combines TRBV6-5 with TRBJ1-5, with D maybe TRBD1 (5 bases). Trimming stripped 6 bases from V and 6 bases from J, with 15 bases between. The length of the CDR3 is 14 residues. CDR1 and CDR2 (germline): MNHEY, SVGAGI.

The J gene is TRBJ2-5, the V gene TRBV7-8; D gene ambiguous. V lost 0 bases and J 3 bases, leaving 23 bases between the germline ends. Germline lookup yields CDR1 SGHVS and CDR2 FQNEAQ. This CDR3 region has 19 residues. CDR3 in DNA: TGTGCCAGCAGCTTAGCGCGGTTCCCAGCGCCTATGGGTAAAGAGACCCAGTACTTC. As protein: CASSLARFPAPMGKETQYF.

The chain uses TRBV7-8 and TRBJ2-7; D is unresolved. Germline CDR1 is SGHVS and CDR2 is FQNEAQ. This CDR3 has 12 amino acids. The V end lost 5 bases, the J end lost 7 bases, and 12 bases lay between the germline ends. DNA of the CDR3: TGTGCCAGCAGCCAACGCGCTAGGGAGCAGTACTTC. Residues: CASSQRAREQYF.

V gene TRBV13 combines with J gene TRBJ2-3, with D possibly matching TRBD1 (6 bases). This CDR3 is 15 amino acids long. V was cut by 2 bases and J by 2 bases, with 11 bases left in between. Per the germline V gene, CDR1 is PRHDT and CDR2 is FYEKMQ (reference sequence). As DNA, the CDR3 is TGTGCCAGCAGCTTAATACGACAGGTCACAGATACGCAGTATTTT. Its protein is CASSLIRQVTDTQYF.

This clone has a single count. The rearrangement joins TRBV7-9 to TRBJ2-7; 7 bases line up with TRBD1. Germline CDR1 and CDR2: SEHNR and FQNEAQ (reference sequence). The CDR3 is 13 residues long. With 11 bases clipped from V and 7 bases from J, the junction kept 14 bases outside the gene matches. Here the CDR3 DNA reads TGTGCCGCCCGACAGGGTTCATGGGGGGAGCAGTACTTC. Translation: CAARQGSWGEQYF.

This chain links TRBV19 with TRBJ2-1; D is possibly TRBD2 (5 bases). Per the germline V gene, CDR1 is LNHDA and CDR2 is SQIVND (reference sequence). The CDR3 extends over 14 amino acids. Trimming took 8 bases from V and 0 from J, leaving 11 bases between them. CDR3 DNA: TGTGCCAGTGGTCTAGCCATCTCCTACAATGAGCAGTTCTTC. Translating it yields CASGLAISYNEQFF.

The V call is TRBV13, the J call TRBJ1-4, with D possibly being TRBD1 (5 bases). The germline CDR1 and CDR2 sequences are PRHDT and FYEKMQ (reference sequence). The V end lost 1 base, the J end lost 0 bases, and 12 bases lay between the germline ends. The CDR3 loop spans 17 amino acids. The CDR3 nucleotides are TGTGCCAGCAGCTTAGCGGGGGGTCCTGCAACTAATGAAAAACTGTTTTTT. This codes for CASSLAGGPATNEKLFF.

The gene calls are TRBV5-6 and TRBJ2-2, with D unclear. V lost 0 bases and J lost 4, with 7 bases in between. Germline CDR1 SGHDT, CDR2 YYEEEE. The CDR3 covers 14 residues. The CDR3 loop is CASSLGARTGELFF. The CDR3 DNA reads TGTGCCAGCAGCTTGGGGGCGCGCACCGGGGAGCTGTTTTTT.

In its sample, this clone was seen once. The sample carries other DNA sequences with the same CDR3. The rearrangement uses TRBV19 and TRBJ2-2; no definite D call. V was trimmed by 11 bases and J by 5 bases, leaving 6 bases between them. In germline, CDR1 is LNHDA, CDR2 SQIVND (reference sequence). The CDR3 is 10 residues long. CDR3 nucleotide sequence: TGTGCCTCGGGTACCGGGGAGCTGTTTTTT. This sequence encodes CASGTGELFF.

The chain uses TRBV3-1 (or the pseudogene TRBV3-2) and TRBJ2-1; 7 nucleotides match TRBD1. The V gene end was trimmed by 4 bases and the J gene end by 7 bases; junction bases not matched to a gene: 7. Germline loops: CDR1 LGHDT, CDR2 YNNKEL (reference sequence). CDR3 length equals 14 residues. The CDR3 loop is CASSPQTGWNEQFF. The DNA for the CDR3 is TGTGCCAGCAGCCCTCAGACAGGGTGGAATGAGCAGTTCTTC.

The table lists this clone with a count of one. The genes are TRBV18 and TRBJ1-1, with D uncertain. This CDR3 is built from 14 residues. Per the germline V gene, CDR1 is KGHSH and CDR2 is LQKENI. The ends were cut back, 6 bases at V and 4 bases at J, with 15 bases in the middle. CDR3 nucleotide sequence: TGTGCCAGCTCGGCGGTGGCGGGCGTCACTGAAGCTTTCTTT. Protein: CASSAVAGVTEAFF.

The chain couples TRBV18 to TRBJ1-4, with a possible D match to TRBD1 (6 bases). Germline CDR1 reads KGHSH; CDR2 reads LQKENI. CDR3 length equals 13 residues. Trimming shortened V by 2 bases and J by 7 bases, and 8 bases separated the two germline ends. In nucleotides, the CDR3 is TGTGCCAGCTCACCAGCAGGGGCTGAAAAACTGTTTTTT. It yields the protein CASSPAGAEKLFF.

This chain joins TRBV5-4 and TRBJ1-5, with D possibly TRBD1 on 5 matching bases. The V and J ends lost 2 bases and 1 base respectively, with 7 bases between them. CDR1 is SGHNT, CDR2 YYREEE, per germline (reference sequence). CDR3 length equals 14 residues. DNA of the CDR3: TGTGCCAGCAGCTTCCGGGGGAGCAATCAGCCCCAGCATTTT. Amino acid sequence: CASSFRGSNQPQHF.

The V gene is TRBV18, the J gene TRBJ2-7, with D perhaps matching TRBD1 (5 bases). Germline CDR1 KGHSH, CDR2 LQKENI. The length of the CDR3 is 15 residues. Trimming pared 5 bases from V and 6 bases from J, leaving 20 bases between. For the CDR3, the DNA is TGTGCCAGCTCATCACGAAATGCAGGGTACGGCGAGCAGTACGTC. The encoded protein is CASSSRNAGYGEQYV.

This CDR3 reads CASSRSEGSNEQFF. The CDR3 DNA reads as TGTGCCAGCAGCCGCTCAGAGGGCTCCAATGAGCAGTTCTTC. The J gene is TRBJ2-1, the V gene TRBV7-2, with D perhaps TRBD2 (5 bases). CDR3 length: 14 residues. The ends were cut back, 5 bases at V and 6 bases at J, with 14 bases in the middle. Germline loops: CDR1 SGHTA, CDR2 FQGNSA.

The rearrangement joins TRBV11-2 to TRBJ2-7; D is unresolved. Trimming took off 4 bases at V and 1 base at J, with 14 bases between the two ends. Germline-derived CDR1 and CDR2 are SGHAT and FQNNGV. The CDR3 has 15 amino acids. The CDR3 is CASSSAPRKSYEQYF. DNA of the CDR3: TGTGCCAGCAGCTCCGCTCCACGGAAATCCTACGAGCAGTACTTC.

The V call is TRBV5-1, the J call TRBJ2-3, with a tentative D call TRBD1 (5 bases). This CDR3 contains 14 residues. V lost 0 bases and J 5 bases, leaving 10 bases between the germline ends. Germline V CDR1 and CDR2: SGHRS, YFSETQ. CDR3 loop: CASSLGQGLDTQYF. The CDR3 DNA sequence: TGCGCCAGCAGCTTGGGGCAGGGTCTAGATACGCAGTATTTT.

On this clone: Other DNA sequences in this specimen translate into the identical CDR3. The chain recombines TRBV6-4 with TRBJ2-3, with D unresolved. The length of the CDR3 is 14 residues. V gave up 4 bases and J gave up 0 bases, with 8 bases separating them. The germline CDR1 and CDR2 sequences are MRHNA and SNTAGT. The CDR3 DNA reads TGTGCCAGCAGTGCCGGAACTAGCACAGATACGCAGTATTTT. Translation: CASSAGTSTDTQYF.

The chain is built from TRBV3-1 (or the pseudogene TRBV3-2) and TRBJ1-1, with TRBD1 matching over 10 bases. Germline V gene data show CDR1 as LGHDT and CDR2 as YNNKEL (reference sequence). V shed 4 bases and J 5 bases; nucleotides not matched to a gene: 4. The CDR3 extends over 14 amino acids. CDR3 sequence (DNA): TGTGCCAGCAGCCCAGACAGGGGGCGAACTGAAGCTTTCTTT. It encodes CASSPDRGRTEAFF.